This T cell receptor (beta chain) came from a study of cytomegalovirus exposure and HLA in healthy donors. Study-wide background: Within an early data release were about 85 million unique TCRs drawn from HLA-typed donors. Study results and limitations: Most of the TCR beta V segments (in an earlier analysis) were productive either about 87% or about 30% of the time. The Asian-associated ancestry cluster reportedly had fewer N-insertions than the 666-donor mean in a later analysis.

V shed 0 bases and J shed 4 bases, with 13 bases lying between them. CDR1 and CDR2 from the germline V gene are SGHRS and YFSETQ. This CDR3 contains 15 residues. Note on this clone: Its specificity is not known.

The PCR had 60 Vbeta and 13 Jbeta primers. The repertoire was sequenced with immunoSEQ multiplex PCR; TCRdb's copy has only in-frame clones and lacks some. The listing contains more than 95,000 clones. Healthy bone marrow donors supplied every sample. The TCR was taken from a man aged 25 to 40 in good health and CMV-seronegative. The sample consisted of PBMCs. The genes are TRBV5-1 and TRBJ1-1; no reliable D call. The DNA for the CDR3 is TGCGCCAGCAGCTTGGAGCCGGGATTGGCCACTGAAGCTTTCTTT. Translated: CASSLEPGLATEAFF.